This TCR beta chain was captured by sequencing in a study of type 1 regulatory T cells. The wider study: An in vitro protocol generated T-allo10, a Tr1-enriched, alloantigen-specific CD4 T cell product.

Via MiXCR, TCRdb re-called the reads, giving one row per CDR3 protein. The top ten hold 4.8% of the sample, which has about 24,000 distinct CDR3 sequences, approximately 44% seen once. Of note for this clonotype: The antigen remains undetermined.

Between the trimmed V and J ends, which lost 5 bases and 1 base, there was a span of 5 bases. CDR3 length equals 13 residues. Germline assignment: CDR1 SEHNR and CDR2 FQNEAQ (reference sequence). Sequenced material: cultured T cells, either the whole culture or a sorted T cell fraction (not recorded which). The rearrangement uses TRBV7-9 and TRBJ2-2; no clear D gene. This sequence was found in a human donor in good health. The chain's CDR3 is CASSRLNTGELFF. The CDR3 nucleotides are TGTGCCAGCAGCAGATTGAACACCGGGGAGCTGTTTTTT.